The count of the clone carrying this T cell receptor beta chain is one. There are 13 residues in the CDR3. The germline CDR1 and CDR2 sequences are MNHEY and SVGAGI. Trimming took 7 bases from V and 4 from J, leaving 12 bases between them. This sample is drawn from a study of blood T cell repertoires in COVID-19. Study as a whole: Some COVID-19 samples were acute and others convalescent; all came from the United States, Italy and Spain. Nucleic acid was either cDNA or gDNA, and it came from T cells, B-cell-depleted T cells, or PBMCs.

Per the original data handling: Estimation of nucleated cell counts was performed using reference gene primer amplification. TCRdb keeps only in-frame clones here, not all; method: immunoSEQ multiplex PCR. D and trimming come from the DNA, and the V and J calls and clone size come from that table. The data hold 200,000 to 250,000 clones, with almost 85% observed a single time. The sequenced material came from peripheral blood. The chain combines TRBV6-5 with TRBJ2-3, with a tentative D call TRBD1 (5 bases). The sequence derives from a man over 45 with acute or convalescent COVID-19. The CDR3 DNA reads as TGTGCCAGCACTAAGGGGCGAGCAGATACGCAGTATTTT. Amino acids: CASTKGRADTQYF.